Reported below is one TCR beta chain. Method: immunoSEQ multiplex PCR; TCRdb's copy keeps in-frame clones and lacks some. The data contain tens of thousands of clones, 80% to 95% of them singletons. The entry originates in a study of T cells in localized non-small cell lung cancer. Trimming left V 6 bases short and J 2 bases short, with 14 bases between. Germline V gene lookup returns CDR1 MNHNY and CDR2 SVGAGI (reference sequence). The CDR3 spans 15 residues. This chain uses TRBV6-6 with TRBJ1-3, with a possible D match to TRBD1 (6 bases). The starting material was peripheral blood, obtained before any cancer treatment. The TCR sequence derives from a female donor aged 60 or older with stage I lung adenocarcinoma. CDR3 sequence (DNA): TGTGCCAGCAGCCCCACCGGGACAACTGGAAACACCATATATTTT. This codes for CASSPTGTTGNTIYF.